The 32 T cell receptor beta chains in this list originate from one sample, sequenced in a study of glioma-infiltrating T cells. The iRepertoire nested amplicon-rescue multiplex PCR amplified TCR alpha and beta CDR3s from RNA. One entry per CDR3 protein results from TCRdb running MiXCR on the multiplex PCR reads. In the table there are 93,000 or so distinct CDR3 sequences, around 28% of which are singletons. Sequencing input: glioma tissue, nonneoplastic brain tissue, or PBMCs (not recorded which). These receptors originate from a human donor with low-grade glioma or glioblastoma, undergoing nonglioma brain surgery, or in good health (not recorded which).

The chain joins TRBV29-1 to TRBJ2-3; 7 bases are a match to TRBD1. CDR1 is SQVTM, CDR2 ANQGSEA, per germline. V shed 7 bases and J 2 bases; nucleotides not matched to a gene: 6. The CDR3 runs 13 residues. The CDR3 protein is CSGDRESTDTQYF. CDR3 sequence (DNA): TGCAGCGGCGACAGGGAATCCACAGATACGCAGTATTTT.

V and J are TRBV11-2 and TRBJ1-1; D not resolved. Trimming took 4 bases from V and 3 from J, leaving 12 bases between them. The germline V gene encodes CDR1 SGHAT and CDR2 FQNNGV. This CDR3 comprises 14 residues. The DNA for the CDR3 is TGTGCCAGCAGCTGGGGAGAACCAGACACTGAAGCTTTCTTT. It is translated as CASSWGEPDTEAFF.

The sample holds many counts of this clonotype. The chain joins TRBV20-1 to TRBJ2-7; possible D gene TRBD1, 8 bases. Deletions cut 6 bases from V and 3 bases from J, with 15 bases between. This CDR3 has 13 residues. The germline CDR1 and CDR2 sequences are DFQATT and SNEGSKA (reference sequence). The CDR3: CSAGGTGNYEQYF. In DNA, the CDR3 is TGCAGTGCGGGAGGGACAGGTAACTACGAGCAGTACTTC.

Details on this clonotype: This may stem from a read error, because a much larger clone lies one nucleotide away. V gene TRBV6-2 or TRBV6-3 combines with J gene TRBJ2-1; possible D gene TRBD2, 7 bases. This CDR3 contains 15 residues. Germline CDR1 is MNHEY and CDR2 is SVGEGT. The CDR3, as DNA: TGTGCCAGCAGTGTCCTCCCCGGGGGGCCCAATGGGCAGTTCTTC. Translation gives CASSVLPGGPNGQFF.

The chain uses TRBV7-3 and TRBJ2-5, with TRBD1 matching 7 bases. This CDR3 has 16 residues. Germline V gives CDR1 SGHTA, CDR2 FQGTGA. Trimming removed 2 bases from V and 5 bases from J; junction bases left unmatched: 11. DNA for the CDR3: TGTGCCAGCAGCTTAGGCTCCCGACAGGGCTTCGAGACCCAGTACTTC. This sequence encodes CASSLGSRQGFETQYF.

Concerning this clonotype: A much larger clone lies one base from this, so it may be a read error. This CDR3 reads CASSKGNNLYNEQFF. The CDR3, as DNA: TGTGCCAGCAGCAAGGGTAATAACCTCTACAATGAGCAGTTCTTC. This chain links TRBV3-1 with TRBJ2-1, with unresolved D. The CDR3 spans 15 residues. Trimming left V 5 bases short and J 3 bases short, with 14 bases between. Germline V gene sequence: CDR1 LGHDT, CDR2 YNNKEL (reference sequence).

This clonotype showed up many times. This rearrangement joins TRBV4-2 to TRBJ2-7; D unresolved. Trimming removed 0 bases at V and 0 bases at J, with 9 bases between. In germline, CDR1 is LGHNA, CDR2 YNFKEQ. The CDR3 has 15 amino acids. The CDR3 region is CASSQDRASSYEQYF. Here the CDR3 DNA reads TGTGCCAGCAGCCAAGATCGGGCCAGCTCCTACGAGCAGTACTTC.

This chain uses TRBV11-2 with TRBJ2-1; no clear D gene. The CDR3 is 14 residues long. V was pared by 3 bases and J by 9 bases, with 15 bases between. CDR1 SGHAT and CDR2 FQNNGV come from the germline V gene. The CDR3 loop reads CASSLVESQIEQFF. CDR3 DNA: TGTGCCAGCAGCTTGGTAGAGTCCCAAATTGAGCAGTTCTTC.

This rearrangement joins TRBV2 to TRBJ2-5; perhaps TRBD1 as D (5 bases). Looked up from germline, CDR1 is SNHLY and CDR2 is FYNNEI. V lost 4 bases to trimming and J lost 0 bases, with 6 bases between them. The CDR3 is 13 residues long. CDR3 in amino acids: CASSAGYQETQYF. In nucleotides, the CDR3 is TGTGCCAGCAGTGCAGGGTACCAAGAGACCCAGTACTTC.

The chain combines TRBV4-1 with TRBJ2-1; 8 positions agree with TRBD2. From germline, CDR1 is MGHRA and CDR2 YSYEKL. V gave up 0 bases and J gave up 0 bases; unmatched junction bases: 4. The CDR3 loop spans 17 amino acids. The CDR3, as DNA: TGCGCCAGCAGCCAAGAGATTAGCGGGGCCTCCTACAATGAGCAGTTCTTC. It is translated as CASSQEISGASYNEQFF.

This sequence joins TRBV12-3 or TRBV12-4 and TRBJ2-7; TRBD1 matches at 7 bases. V was clipped by 6 bases and J by 3 bases; unmatched bases: 8. The CDR3 covers 14 residues. CDR3 in amino acids: CASSRGQSYYEQYF. The CDR3 region has the DNA TGTGCCAGCAGCCGGGGACAGTCCTACTACGAGCAGTACTTC.

This clonotype was seen at least ten times. This chain uses TRBV7-9 with TRBJ2-3, with 14 positions matching TRBD2. CDR1 is SEHNR, CDR2 FQNEAQ, per germline (reference sequence). V lost 4 bases and J lost 2; bases outside the gene matches: 8. The CDR3 has 18 amino acids. DNA for the CDR3: TGTGCCAGCAGCTCCTGGACTAGCGGGGGGATATTCACAGATACGCAGTATTTT. As protein: CASSSWTSGGIFTDTQYF.

This clonotype was detected a few times. The chain links TRBV7-3 to TRBJ2-3; D is uncertain. This CDR3 spans 16 amino acids. V gave up 5 bases and J gave up 1 base, with 16 bases separating them. Germline CDR1 and CDR2: SGHTA and FQGTGA. CDR3: CASSPTLGLGTDTQYF. CDR3 DNA sequence: TGTGCCAGCAGCCCTACCCTTGGGCTTGGCACAGATACGCAGTATTTT.

This clonotype came up a few times. In DNA, the CDR3 is TGCAGTGCTAGAGGAACCAGGGCCGTCGGTACGCAGTATTTT. Protein: CSARGTRAVGTQYF. The chain uses TRBV20-1 and TRBJ2-3; weak D call: TRBD1 (5 bases). V lost 1 base and J lost 8, with 16 bases in between. This CDR3 is 14 amino acids long. Looked up from germline, CDR1 is DFQATT and CDR2 is SNEGSKA (reference sequence).

The rearrangement uses TRBV3-1 and TRBJ2-7; the D is unclear. CDR1 is LGHDT and CDR2 is YNNKEL in the germline V gene (reference sequence). Trimming pared 4 bases from V and 0 bases from J, leaving 7 bases between. The CDR3 has 13 amino acids. The CDR3 here is CASSLRTSYEQYF. The DNA for the CDR3 is TGTGCCAGCAGCCTAAGGACCTCCTACGAGCAGTACTTC.

Concerning this clonotype: One end of the junction is discordant with germline, which a read error may explain. The chain combines TRBV19 with TRBJ2-1; the D is unclear. This CDR3 is 15 amino acids long. Germline V CDR1 and CDR2: LNHDA, SQIVND (reference sequence). The CDR3 is CASSPDTTSYNEQSF. The CDR3 DNA reads as TGTGCCAGTAGCCCAGACACTACCTCCTACAATGAGCAGTCCTTC.

This CDR3 reads CASSLDSSTPPLHF. CDR3 sequence (DNA): TGTGCCAGCAGCTTGGATAGTTCGACGCCACCCCTCCACTTT. This chain links TRBV5-6 with TRBJ1-6, with D unclear. The V and J ends lost 0 bases and 11 bases respectively, with 12 bases between them. The CDR3 is made up of 14 amino acids. Per the germline V gene, CDR1 is SGHDT and CDR2 is YYEEEE. The whole variable domain, remainder taken from reference TRBV5-6 and TRBJ1-6, is DAGVTQSPTHLIKTRGQQVTLRCSPKSGHDTVSWYQQALGQGPQFIFQYYEEEERQRGNFPDRFSGHQFPNYSSELNVNALLLGDSALYLCASSLDSSTPPLHFGNGTRLTVT.

This clonotype was seen at least ten times. The CDR3 nucleotides are TGTGCCAGCTTGGGGACAGGGGGTCGAAGGGTTGGGGAGACCCAGTACTTC. Protein product: CASLGTGGRRVGETQYF. J is TRBJ2-5 and V is TRBV6-1, with TRBD1 matching 11 bases. The CDR3 runs 17 residues. Germline lookup yields CDR1 MNHNS and CDR2 SASEGT. V lost 8 bases to trimming and J lost 5 bases; unmatched junction nucleotides: 16.

Of note for this clonotype: This may be a read error, as it is one base from a much larger clone. The genes are TRBV10-2 and TRBJ2-5, with TRBD2 as a possible D gene (7 bases). Germline V gene data show CDR1 as WSHSY and CDR2 as SAAADI. The length of the CDR3 is 12 residues. The CDR3 loop reads CATGGTIETQYF. The CDR3 DNA reads TGTGCCACCGGGGGGACAATAGAGACCCAGTACTTC.

This clonotype came up once. A much larger clone differs from this one at a single base, so this may be a read error. This chain links TRBV6-1 with TRBJ2-1; TRBD1 agrees at 11 bases. The CDR3 runs 14 residues. The germline CDR1 and CDR2 sequences are MNHNS and SASEGT. CDR3 in DNA: TGTGGCACCAAGAGGACAGGGGGCTCAAATGAGCAGTTCTTC. It is translated as CGTKRTGGSNEQFF.

This clonotype was seen only a few times. The rearrangement joins TRBV29-1 to TRBJ2-1; 8 nucleotides line up with TRBD2. This CDR3 is 15 amino acids long. In germline, CDR1 is SQVTM, CDR2 ANQGSEA. J gave up 3 bases and V 3 bases, and 7 bases lay outside the gene matches. CDR3 coding DNA: TGCAGCGTTGACACGCGGGGGGCCGTCTACAATGAGCAGTTCTTC. Its translation is CSVDTRGAVYNEQFF.

Notes on this clonotype: This may be a read error: a much more frequent sequence differs by one nucleotide. The chain couples TRBV20-1 to TRBJ2-3; D is unclear. The CDR3 has 11 residues. CDR1 and CDR2 (germline): DFQATT, SNEGSKA (reference sequence). CDR3 amino acids: CSAGPPDTQCF. The CDR3 nucleotides are TGCAGTGCCGGCCCCCCAGATACGCAGTGTTTT.

This chain joins TRBV9 and TRBJ1-3; possibly TRBD1 for D (5 bases). The CDR3 contains 13 residues. The germline V and J ends were trimmed by 5 bases and 5 bases, with 11 bases remaining between them. The germline CDR1 and CDR2 sequences are SGDLS and YYNGEE. The CDR3 DNA follows: TGTGCCAGCAGAGGGGTCCTCCGAAACACCATATATTTT. This encodes CASRGVLRNTIYF.

The genes are TRBV2 and TRBJ2-1; a possible D gene is TRBD2 (6 bases). V was trimmed by 8 bases and J by 0 bases, leaving 14 bases between them. Per germline, CDR1 SNHLY and CDR2 FYNNEI. CDR3 length: 15 amino acids. The CDR3 DNA reads as TGTGCCAGCGTCCCCGGGAGTAGCTCCTACAATGAGCAGTTCTTC. Residues: CASVPGSSSYNEQFF. The variable domain in full, completed from reference TRBV2 and TRBJ2-1, reads EPEVTQTPSHQVTQMGQEVILRCVPISNHLYFYWYRQILGQKVEFLVSFYNNEISEKSEIFDDQFSVERPDGSNFTLKIRSTKLEDSAMYFCASVPGSSSYNEQFFGPGTRLTVL.

This clonotype was detected many times. The chain employs TRBV12-3 or TRBV12-4 and TRBJ2-2; TRBD2 might be the D (5 bases). The CDR3 contains 13 residues. V dropped 6 bases and J dropped 3 bases, with 8 bases sitting between them. The CDR3 sequence: CASSSDYTGELFF. The CDR3 DNA reads TGTGCCAGCAGCTCGGACTACACCGGGGAGCTGTTTTTT.

This clonotype occurred many times. The chain carries TRBV5-1 and TRBJ1-1; D gene ambiguous. Trimming took off 0 bases at V and 9 bases at J, with 12 bases between the two ends. This CDR3 region has 13 residues. Per germline, CDR1 SGHRS and CDR2 YFSETQ. This chain's CDR3 is CASSLDSETKAFF. For the CDR3, the DNA is TGCGCCAGCAGCTTGGATAGTGAGACAAAAGCTTTCTTT.

The chain is built from TRBV11-1 and TRBJ1-1; a weak D match, TRBD1 (5 bases). Germline values: CDR1 SGHAT, CDR2 FQDESV (reference sequence). The ends were cut back, 2 bases at V and 1 base at J, with 11 bases in the middle. The CDR3 has 15 residues. The CDR3 spells CASSLFEQENTEAFF. In nucleotides, the CDR3 is TGTGCCAGCAGCTTATTCGAACAGGAGAACACTGAAGCTTTCTTT.

Written as DNA, the CDR3 is TGTGCCAGTGGGGACAGCGGTTCCTACGAGCAGTACTTC. This encodes CASGDSGSYEQYF. The V call is TRBV19, the J call TRBJ2-7; TRBD1 matches 7 bases. From germline, CDR1 is LNHDA and CDR2 SQIVND (reference sequence). V shed 8 bases and J 1 base; nucleotides not matched to a gene: 5. The CDR3 covers 13 residues.

This clonotype was seen ten or more times. This chain links TRBV20-1 with TRBJ2-1; 14 positions match TRBD2. V shed 5 bases, J shed 6 bases, and the junction held 6 bases outside the gene matches. Looked up from germline, CDR1 is DFQATT and CDR2 is SNEGSKA (reference sequence). The CDR3 contains 15 residues. The CDR3 spells CSAVPGTSGGNEQFF. CDR3 DNA: TGCAGTGCTGTCCCCGGGACTAGCGGGGGCAATGAGCAGTTCTTC.

A few counts support this clonotype. The genes are TRBV29-1 and TRBJ2-7, with D unclear. V was trimmed by 1 base and J by 4 bases, leaving 11 bases between them. This CDR3 is 13 amino acids long. CDR1 is SQVTM and CDR2 is ANQGSEA in the germline V gene. The CDR3 is CSVEGQEGYEQYF. In DNA form, the CDR3 reads TGCAGCGTTGAAGGGCAAGAAGGGTACGAGCAGTACTTC.

The chain has TRBV11-3 and TRBJ2-3; D is possibly TRBD1 or TRBD2 (7 bases each). Germline CDR1 and CDR2: SGHNT and YENEEA. CDR3 length equals 15 residues. V was shortened by 4 bases and J by 4 bases, with 15 bases between the two germline ends. The CDR3 sequence is CASSSQTGRADTQYF. CDR3 nucleotide sequence: TGTGCCAGCAGCTCCCAGACAGGGAGGGCAGATACGCAGTATTTT.

About this clonotype itself: This may be a read error, as it is one base from a much larger clone. The V gene is TRBV20-1, the J gene TRBJ2-1; D unclear. The CDR3 extends over 12 amino acids. Germline CDR1 DFQATT, CDR2 SNEGSKA (reference sequence). The CDR3 DNA reads TGCAGTGCTAGGTCTCCCCGATCTGAGCAGCTCTTC. It translates to CSARSPRSEQLF.